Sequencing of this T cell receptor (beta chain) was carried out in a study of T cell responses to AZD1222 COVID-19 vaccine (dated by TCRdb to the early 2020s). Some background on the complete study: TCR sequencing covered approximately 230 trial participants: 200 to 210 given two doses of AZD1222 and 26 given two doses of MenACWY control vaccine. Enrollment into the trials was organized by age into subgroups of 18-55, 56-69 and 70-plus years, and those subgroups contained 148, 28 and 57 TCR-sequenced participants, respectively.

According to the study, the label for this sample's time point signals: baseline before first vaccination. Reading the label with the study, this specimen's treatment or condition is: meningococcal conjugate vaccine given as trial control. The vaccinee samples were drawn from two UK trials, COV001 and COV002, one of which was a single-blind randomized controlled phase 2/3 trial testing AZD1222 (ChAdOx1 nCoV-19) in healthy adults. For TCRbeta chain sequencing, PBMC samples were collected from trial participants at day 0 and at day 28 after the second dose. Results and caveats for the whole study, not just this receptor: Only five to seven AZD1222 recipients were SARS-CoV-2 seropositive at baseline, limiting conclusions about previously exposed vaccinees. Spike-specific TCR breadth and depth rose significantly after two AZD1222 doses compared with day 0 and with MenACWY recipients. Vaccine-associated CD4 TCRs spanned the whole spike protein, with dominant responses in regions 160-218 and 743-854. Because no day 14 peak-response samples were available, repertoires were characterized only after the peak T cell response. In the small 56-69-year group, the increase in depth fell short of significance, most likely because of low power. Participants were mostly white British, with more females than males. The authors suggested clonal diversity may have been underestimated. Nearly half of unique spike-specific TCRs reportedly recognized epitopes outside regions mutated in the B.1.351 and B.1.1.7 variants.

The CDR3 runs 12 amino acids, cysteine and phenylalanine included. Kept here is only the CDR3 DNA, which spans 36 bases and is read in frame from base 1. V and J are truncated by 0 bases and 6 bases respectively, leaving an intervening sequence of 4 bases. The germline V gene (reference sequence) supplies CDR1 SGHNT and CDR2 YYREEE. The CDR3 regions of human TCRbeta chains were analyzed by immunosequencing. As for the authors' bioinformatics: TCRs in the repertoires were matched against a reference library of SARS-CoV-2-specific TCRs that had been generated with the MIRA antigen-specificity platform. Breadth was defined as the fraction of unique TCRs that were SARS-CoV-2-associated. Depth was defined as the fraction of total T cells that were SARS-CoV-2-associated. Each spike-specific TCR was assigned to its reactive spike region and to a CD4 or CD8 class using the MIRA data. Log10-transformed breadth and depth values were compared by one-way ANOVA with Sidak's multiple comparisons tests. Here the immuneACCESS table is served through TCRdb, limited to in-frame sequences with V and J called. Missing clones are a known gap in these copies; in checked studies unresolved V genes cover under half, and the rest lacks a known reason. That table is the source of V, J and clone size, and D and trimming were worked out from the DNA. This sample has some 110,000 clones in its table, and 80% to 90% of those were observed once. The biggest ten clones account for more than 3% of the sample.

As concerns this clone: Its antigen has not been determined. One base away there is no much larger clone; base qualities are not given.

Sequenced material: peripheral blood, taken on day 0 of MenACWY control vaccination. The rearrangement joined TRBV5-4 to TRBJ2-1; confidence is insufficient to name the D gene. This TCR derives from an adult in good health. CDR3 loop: CASSLDSNEQFF. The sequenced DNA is TGTGCCAGCAGCTTGGATTCCAATGAGCAGTTCTTC.